The 29 T cell receptor beta chains below all came from one sample that was sequenced in a study of PD-L1 blockade in urothelial cancer. Time point described: pretreatment peripheral blood. Profiled with immunoSEQ multiplex PCR; TCRdb holds only in-frame clones, not every one. The data hold 100,000 to 150,000 clones, with 84% observed a single time. The specimen comprised PBMCs, sampled around atezolizumab (anti-PD-L1) treatment. Receptors originate from a man over 45 with urothelial cancer.

J is TRBJ2-1 and V is TRBV13; 10 nucleotides line up with TRBD2. Germline values: CDR1 PRHDT, CDR2 FYEKMQ (reference sequence). V dropped 5 bases and J dropped 5; count of bases not matched to a gene: 3. The CDR3 runs to 14 residues. The CDR3 sequence: CASSRTSGDNEQFF. The DNA for the CDR3 is TGTGCCAGCAGCCGGACTAGCGGAGACAATGAGCAGTTCTTC. Full variable domain (outside the CDR3, taken from reference TRBV13 and TRBJ2-1): AAGVIQSPRHLIKEKRETATLKCYPIPRHDTVYWYQQGPGQDPQFLISFYEKMQSDKGSIPDRFSAQQFSDYHSELNMSSLELGDSALYFCASSRTSGDNEQFFGPGTRLTVL.

This chain uses TRBV27 with TRBJ2-7; 8 nucleotides match TRBD1. The germline V gene encodes CDR1 MNHEY and CDR2 SMNVEV (reference sequence). The CDR3 runs 15 residues. The V segment lost 4 bases and the J segment 4 bases; nucleotides outside the gene matches: 9. CDR3 protein: CASSSPGQVKYEQYF. DNA for the CDR3: TGTGCCAGCAGTTCTCCGGGACAGGTGAAATACGAGCAGTACTTC.

Worth noting for this clone: The junction departs from the called germline gene at one end, perhaps through a read error. The chain joins TRBV30 to TRBJ2-7; D is perhaps TRBD2 (5 bases). Germline-derived CDR1 and CDR2 are GTSNPN and SVGIG (reference sequence). The CDR3 runs 12 residues. CDR3 bases: TGTGCGTGGATGGACTCGTACACCGAGCAGTACTTC. Translating it yields CAWMDSYTEQYF.

The V gene is TRBV28, the J gene TRBJ2-7, with TRBD1 matching 8 bases. Germline V gene lookup returns CDR1 MDHEN and CDR2 SYDVKM. The length of the CDR3 is 14 residues. Trimming took 2 bases from V and 7 from J; bases not matched to a gene: 7. The CDR3 protein is CASSLGQGVGEQYF. CDR3 in DNA: TGTGCCAGCAGTTTAGGACAGGGAGTAGGTGAGCAGTACTTC. Supplemented by reference TRBV28 and TRBJ2-7, the full variable domain reads DVKVTQSSRYLVKRTGEKVFLECVQDMDHENMFWYRQDPGLGLRLIYFSYDVKMKEKGDIPEGYSVSREKKERFSLILESASTNQTSMYLCASSLGQGVGEQYFGPGTRLTVT.

This clone was observed a handful of times. CDR3 sequence (DNA): TGTGCCAGCAGCCATGGGACAGGGGAAGCCTATGGCTACACCTTC. Translated: CASSHGTGEAYGYTF. The chain links TRBV7-9 to TRBJ1-2; 10 bases agree with TRBD1. Looked up from germline, CDR1 is SEHNR and CDR2 is FQNEAQ (reference sequence). With V trimmed by 5 bases and J by 4 bases, 7 bases remained unmatched. CDR3 size: 15 residues.

The chain links TRBV5-1 to TRBJ2-3; D may be TRBD2 (5 bases). The length of the CDR3 is 11 residues. Per the germline V gene, CDR1 is SGHRS and CDR2 is YFSETQ. Trimming removed 7 bases at V and 8 bases at J, with 11 bases between. The CDR3 DNA reads as TGCGCCAGCCAAGAAGAGGGTACGCAGTATTTT. Its translation: CASQEEGTQYF.

The J gene is TRBJ2-1, the V gene TRBV9; TRBD2 aligns across 7 bases. The trim removed 0 bases at V and 5 bases at J, leaving 5 bases unmatched. Looked up from germline, CDR1 is SGDLS and CDR2 is YYNGEE. The CDR3 runs to 15 residues. The DNA for the CDR3 is TGTGCCAGCAGCGTAGTGGCTAGCGGAAACAATGAGCAGTTCTTC. Translating it yields CASSVVASGNNEQFF.

V is TRBV6-5 and J is TRBJ2-7; 7 bases agree with TRBD2. From germline, CDR1 is MNHEY and CDR2 SVGAGI. V was pared by 6 bases and J by 3 bases, with 5 bases of the junction left unmatched. CDR3 length: 13 amino acids. The CDR3 reads CASSFGGNYEQYF. The CDR3, as DNA: TGTGCCAGCAGCTTCGGGGGGAACTACGAGCAGTACTTC.

The chain joins TRBV19 to TRBJ2-7; 8 bases agree with TRBD1. This CDR3 region has 14 residues. With 3 bases clipped from V and 2 bases from J, the junction kept 3 bases outside the gene matches. The germline gives CDR1 LNHDA, CDR2 SQIVND (reference sequence). The CDR3 loop reads CASSMDRATYEQYF. The CDR3 nucleotides are TGTGCCAGTAGTATGGACAGGGCGACCTACGAGCAGTACTTC. Using reference TRBV19 and TRBJ2-7 for the parts outside the CDR3, the full variable domain is DGGITQSPKYLFRKEGQNVTLSCEQNLNHDAMYWYRQDPGQGLRLIYYSQIVNDFQKGDIAEGYSVSREKKESFPLTVTSAQKNPTAFYLCASSMDRATYEQYFGPGTRLTVT.

The J gene is TRBJ2-4, the V gene TRBV2; 7 bases are a match to TRBD1. Looked up from germline, CDR1 is SNHLY and CDR2 is FYNNEI. CDR3 length: 15 residues. V was pared by 6 bases and J by 6 bases, with 11 bases of the junction left unmatched. CDR3 DNA sequence: TGTGCCAGCAGCTTGGGACAGACTTTGAGAAACATTCAGTACTTC. Translating gives CASSLGQTLRNIQYF.

The chain combines TRBV29-1 with TRBJ2-1, with 8 bases matching TRBD2. V shed 8 bases and J 7 bases; nucleotides not matched to a gene: 10. The CDR3 length is 13 residues. The V gene's germline CDR1 is SQVTM and CDR2 ANQGSEA. The CDR3 is CSSEPSGSNEQFF. The CDR3 DNA reads as TGCAGCTCCGAGCCCAGCGGGAGTAATGAGCAGTTCTTC.

In its sample, this clone was seen once. This chain connects TRBV7-9 to TRBJ1-4, with D uncertain. Per germline, CDR1 SEHNR and CDR2 FQNEAQ (reference sequence). The CDR3 runs 14 residues. The V end lost 1 base, the J end lost 8 bases, and 11 bases lay between the germline ends. CDR3 sequence reads: CASSLGSGSEKLFF. CDR3 DNA: TGTGCCAGCAGCTTAGGGTCAGGCTCCGAAAAACTGTTTTTT. Drawing the rest from reference TRBV7-9 and TRBJ1-4, the complete variable domain is DTGVSQNPRHKITKRGQNVTFRCDPISEHNRLYWYRQTLGQGPEFLTYFQNEAQLEKSRLLSDRFSAERPKGSFSTLEIQRTEQGDSAMYLCASSLGSGSEKLFFGSGTQLSVL.

V usage is TRBV5-1 and J usage is TRBJ2-2, with 10 bases lining up with TRBD2. The CDR3 sequence is 15 residues long. Germline loops: CDR1 SGHRS, CDR2 YFSETQ. Trimming took 6 bases from V and 4 from J; bases not matched to a gene: 6. The CDR3 region is CASTPAGGSTGELFF. The CDR3 bases are TGCGCCAGCACCCCAGCGGGAGGGAGCACCGGGGAGCTGTTTTTT.

The chain is built from TRBV5-5 and TRBJ2-2; 8 bases are a match to TRBD2. Germline V CDR1 and CDR2: SGHKS, YYEKEE (reference sequence). V gave up 9 bases and J gave up 5 bases; unmatched junction bases: 15. The CDR3 consists of 16 residues. Here the CDR3 DNA reads TGTGCCACCCAGGCTTCGGGAGGGCCCAGGACCGGGGAGCTGTTTTTT. Protein sequence: CATQASGGPRTGELFF.

The chain is built from TRBV5-1 and TRBJ2-4, with TRBD1 matching over 7 bases. This CDR3 has 16 residues. V trimming: 0 bases; J trimming: 3 bases; junction bases outside the gene matches: 6. Germline V gene lookup returns CDR1 SGHRS and CDR2 YFSETQ. As DNA, the CDR3 is TGCGCCAGCAGCTTGGAAGGTCAGGGGGTCAAAAACATTCAGTACTTC. It yields the protein CASSLEGQGVKNIQYF.

The genes are TRBV2 and TRBJ1-1; D gene uncertain. Germline V gives CDR1 SNHLY, CDR2 FYNNEI. The CDR3 runs 11 residues. V gave up 7 bases and J gave up 1 base, with 4 bases separating them. The chain's CDR3 is CASTGNTEAFF. The CDR3 bases are TGTGCCAGCACCGGGAACACTGAAGCTTTCTTT.

The CDR3 is CASKARTSGRDEQYF. CDR3 in DNA: TGTGCCAGCAAAGCTCGGACTAGCGGGAGAGACGAGCAGTACTTC. This chain uses TRBV27 with TRBJ2-7; 13 bases align to TRBD2. V trimming: 7 bases; J trimming: 5 bases; junction bases outside the gene matches: 8. This CDR3 contains 15 residues. Germline CDR1 MNHEY, CDR2 SMNVEV (reference sequence).

This rearrangement joins TRBV5-5 to TRBJ1-6; D gene ambiguous. This CDR3 spans 16 amino acids. Trimming removed 1 base from V and 0 bases from J, with 8 bases in between. CDR1 and CDR2 (germline): SGHKS, YYEKEE (reference sequence). The CDR3 region has the DNA TGTGCCAGCAGCTTGTATCGGAGCTCCTATAATTCACCCCTCCACTTT. Its protein product is CASSLYRSSYNSPLHF.

This chain links TRBV27 with TRBJ2-1, with 8 nucleotides matching TRBD2. The CDR3 covers 16 residues. Germline CDR1 MNHEY, CDR2 SMNVEV (reference sequence). After removal of 0 bases from V and 9 bases from J, the junction contained 10 bases not matched to a gene. The CDR3 protein is CASSLSTGGPSIEQFF. The CDR3 DNA reads TGTGCCAGCAGTTTATCGACGGGAGGGCCTTCAATTGAGCAGTTCTTC.

This clone has only one observation. The chain links TRBV10-3 to TRBJ2-3; D is unresolved. The CDR3 sequence is 12 residues long. Germline V gene lookup returns CDR1 ENHRY and CDR2 SYGVKD. Trimming pared 3 bases from V and 1 base from J, leaving 2 bases between. This CDR3 reads CAISDGTDTQYF. The CDR3 bases are TGTGCCATCAGTGACGGCACAGATACGCAGTATTTT.

The V and J genes are TRBV7-9 and TRBJ1-4; D is perhaps TRBD1 (6 bases). Germline V gene data show CDR1 as SEHNR and CDR2 as FQNEAQ (reference sequence). V was cut by 4 bases and J by 2 bases, with 17 bases left in between. This CDR3 spans 17 amino acids. This CDR3 reads CASSSAPTGKTNEKLFF. CDR3 bases: TGTGCCAGCAGCTCAGCCCCTACAGGGAAGACTAATGAAAAACTGTTTTTT.

The chain couples TRBV28 to TRBJ1-3; no definite D call. The CDR3 contains 13 residues. Trimming removed 3 bases from V and 5 bases from J, with 8 bases in between. Germline V lookup: CDR1 MDHEN, CDR2 SYDVKM. DNA for the CDR3: TGTGCCAGCAGTTTTCGGGGTAGAAACACCATATATTTT. The encoded protein is CASSFRGRNTIYF.

The rearrangement joins TRBV28 to TRBJ2-1; tentative D call: TRBD2 (5 bases). This CDR3 has 12 amino acids. Germline V gene lookup returns CDR1 MDHEN and CDR2 SYDVKM. The V gene lost 4 bases and the J gene lost 11 bases, with 12 bases spanning the gap. CDR3 DNA: TGTGCCAGCAGTTCTTCCGGGAAGAAGCAGTTCTTC. Translating it yields CASSSSGKKQFF.

This chain links TRBV7-8 with TRBJ1-5, with 8 bases lining up with TRBD1. Trimming at V came to 4 bases and at J to 11 bases, leaving 13 bases not matched to a gene. The CDR3 is made up of 15 amino acids. Germline CDR1 is SGHVS and CDR2 is FQNEAQ. CDR3 residues: CASSSGQVLGEAQHF. The DNA of the CDR3 is TGTGCCAGCAGCTCGGGACAGGTCCTAGGGGAGGCCCAGCATTTT.

This clone was recorded a few times. The V call is TRBV7-9, the J call TRBJ2-5; a possible D gene is TRBD2 (6 bases). The germline V and J ends were trimmed by 5 bases and 4 bases, with 11 bases remaining between them. This CDR3 spans 13 amino acids. Germline CDR1 reads SEHNR; CDR2 reads FQNEAQ (reference sequence). This CDR3 is CASSPGLSETQYF. CDR3 coding DNA: TGTGCCAGCAGCCCGGGACTGTCAGAGACCCAGTACTTC.

J is TRBJ1-1 and V is TRBV6-1; D gene unclear. With 4 bases removed from V and 1 base from J, the gap between germline ends came to 7 bases. The CDR3 contains 13 residues. Germline lookup yields CDR1 MNHNS and CDR2 SASEGT. The CDR3 bases are TGTGCCAGCAGTGTCGGTTCGAACACTGAAGCTTTCTTT. As protein: CASSVGSNTEAFF.

This chain links TRBV7-8 with TRBJ2-7; tentative D call: TRBD2 (6 bases). CDR1 and CDR2 from the germline V gene are SGHVS and FQNEAQ. The CDR3 covers 14 residues. V lost 0 bases and J lost 3, with 9 bases in between. Here the CDR3 DNA reads TGTGCCAGCAGCTTAGCGGGAGGCAACTACGAGCAGTACTTC. Translating gives CASSLAGGNYEQYF.

The sample holds one count of this clone. The chain uses TRBV7-9 and TRBJ1-1; 7 nucleotides line up with TRBD1. The CDR3 length is 15 residues. Trimming cost V 5 bases and J 5 bases; bases outside gene matches: 11. Germline V gene sequence: CDR1 SEHNR, CDR2 FQNEAQ (reference sequence). The CDR3 sequence is CASSRRQGGLTEAFF. In nucleotides, the CDR3 is TGTGCCAGCAGCCGCAGACAGGGTGGTTTGACTGAAGCTTTCTTT.

J is TRBJ2-5 and V is TRBV5-1, with D perhaps TRBD1 (6 bases). The germline V and J ends were trimmed by 4 bases and 2 bases, with 15 bases remaining between them. There are 15 residues in the CDR3. CDR1 SGHRS and CDR2 YFSETQ come from the germline V gene. CDR3 region: CASSLTGGFQETQYF. The CDR3 bases are TGCGCCAGCAGCCTGACTGGGGGCTTTCAAGAGACCCAGTACTTC.